Listed below are T cell receptor beta chains from one sample, sequenced in a study of cytomegalovirus exposure and HLA in healthy donors. Clones were read by immunoSEQ multiplex PCR, and TCRdb kept only the in-frame ones, dropping some. Of roughly 100,000 clones in the sample, 70% to 75% were seen once. Sequencing was performed on PBMCs. The receptors were gathered from a female donor in good health and CMV-seronegative. CDR3s include the opening cysteine and the closing phenylalanine or tryptophan. Fields, in order: J gene, D gene, clone size, V gene, CDR3 DNA, CDR3 protein. A D gene is named only where the DNA matches it firmly. Some rows mark clone size as missing; the rest say once, few, many or name a class of expanded clone.

>TRBJ1-1|.|.|TRBV4-2
TGTGCCAGCAGCCAAGGGGCCTCGATTAACACTGAAGCTTTCTTT
CASSQGASINTEAFF
>TRBJ2-1|TRBD1|.|TRBV7-2
TGTGCCAGCAGCATGGACAGGGTGAATGAGCAGTTCTTC
CASSMDRVNEQFF
>TRBJ1-2|.|.|TRBV4-1
TGCGCCAGCAGCCAAGCTGGACAGCTCTATGGAGGCTACACCTTC
CASSQAGQLYGGYTF
>TRBJ1-1|.|.|TRBV25-1
TGTGCCAGCAGCCCAGGGCCGTGGGACACTGAAGCTTTCTTT
CASSPGPWDTEAFF
>TRBJ2-3|TRBD2|.|TRBV15
TGTGCCACCAGCGGAATACTAGCGCGGTTGCGCGATACGCAGTATTTT
CATSGILARLRDTQYF
>TRBJ2-1|TRBD2|.|TRBV7-2
TGTGCCAGCAGACATAGCGGGACTAGCGGGATCTCGGACAATGAGCAGTTCTTC
CASRHSGTSGISDNEQFF
>TRBJ2-7|TRBD1|.|TRBV29-1
TGCAGCGTTGGACAGGGGAGGTCCTACGAGCAGTACTTC
CSVGQGRSYEQYF
>TRBJ2-5|.|.|TRBV20-1
TGCAGTGCTAGCACTGAAGAGACCCAGTACTTC
CSASTEETQYF
>TRBJ1-2|.|few|TRBV19
TGTGCCAGTAGTATAGTGGACAGATCTAACTATGGCTACACCTTC
CASSIVDRSNYGYTF
>TRBJ2-1|TRBD1|many|TRBV7-6
TGTGCCAGCAGCTCTCCGGGACAGGCCTACAATGAGCAGTTCTTC
CASSSPGQAYNEQFF
>TRBJ2-7|TRBD2|few|TRBV27
TGTGCCAGCAGTTTAAAGGTTCCGGGACTAGCGGGAGTAGGCGAGCAGTACTTC
CASSLKVPGLAGVGEQYF
>TRBJ2-7|.|.|TRBV27
TGTGCCAGCAGACCGGCGGGACTCCCCTACGAGCAGTACTTC
CASRPAGLPYEQYF
>TRBJ1-2|.|.|TRBV19
TGTGCCAGTAGTATCAAGGGGGTGGACTATGGCTACACCTTC
CASSIKGVDYGYTF
>TRBJ2-3|TRBD2|.|TRBV4-1
TGCGCCAGCAGCCACGGTGAGCGGGAGTGGGGCACAGATACGCAGTATTTT
CASSHGEREWGTDTQYF
>TRBJ2-3|TRBD2|.|TRBV10-3
TGTGCCATCAGCCTCGGGACTACCACAGATACGCAGTATTTT
CAISLGTTTDTQYF
>TRBJ2-5|.|.|TRBV7-6
TGTGCCAGCAGCCCGGGATTGCGGGAGACCCAGTACTTC
CASSPGLRETQYF
>TRBJ2-1|.|.|TRBV7-2
TGTGCCAGCAGCGTCGCGGTATACAATGAGCAGTTCTTC
CASSVAVYNEQFF
>TRBJ2-2|TRBD2|few|TRBV5-4
TGTGCCAGCAGCGCGGGACTAGCGGGAAGAACCGGGGAGCTGTTTTTT
CASSAGLAGRTGELFF
>TRBJ2-7|TRBD1|.|TRBV7-9
TGTGCCAGCAGCCGTTCCGGGACAGGGGTGAGGAGCGTCTACGAGCAGTACTTC
CASSRSGTGVRSVYEQYF
>TRBJ1-2|.|.|TRBV2
TGTGCCAGCAGGGAAGGGGCAAACCTTAACTATGGCTACACCTTC
CASREGANLNYGYTF
>TRBJ2-5|TRBD2|.|TRBV28
TGTGCCAGCAGTCCGCCGGGACTAGCGGAACAAGAGACCCAGTACTTC
CASSPPGLAEQETQYF
>TRBJ2-1|.|few|TRBV19
TGTGCCAATGGGCCTATCCCCTTGAGCTCCTACAATGAGCAGTTCTTC
CANGPIPLSSYNEQFF
>TRBJ1-2|.|.|TRBV29-1
TGCAGCGTGGGGGCCGGGACACCTGCTTTTGGCTACACCTTC
CSVGAGTPAFGYTF
>TRBJ1-2|TRBD1|.|TRBV29-1
TGCAGCGCCGACAGGGACGGCTACACCTTC
CSADRDGYTF
>TRBJ2-7|.|.|TRBV4-2
TGTGCCAGCAGCCAAGAGGGGGGAGGCGAGCAGTACTTC
CASSQEGGGEQYF
>TRBJ2-3|.|.|TRBV15
TGTGCCACCAGCCCCCCCAGGGGAGAGGATACGCAGTATTTT
CATSPPRGEDTQYF
>TRBJ1-1|TRBD1|.|TRBV28
TGTGCCAGCAGCCGAGAGGGGGCGAGGTGGGACACTGAAGCTTTCTTT
CASSREGARWDTEAFF
>TRBJ1-1|.|once|TRBV27
TGTGCCAGCAGTTTAGAGCCGGTGAACACTGAAGCTTTCTTT
CASSLEPVNTEAFF
>TRBJ2-7|TRBD1|once|TRBV5-1
TGCGCCAGCAGCGGGGGGGGACAGGGGGCCCACGAGCAGTACTTC
CASSGGGQGAHEQYF